A single sample gave rise to the 10 T cell receptor beta chains below, sequenced in a study of T cell changes during pregnancy in multiple sclerosis. Assay used: immunoSEQ multiplex PCR; TCRdb lists only in-frame clones, some missing. The data show about 51,000 clones, with around 94% seen just once and 0.5% to 0.7% held by the top ten. The material sequenced was CD4+ T cells from peripheral blood mononuclear cells, taken in the second trimester of pregnancy. Source of these receptors: a female donor with multiple sclerosis, enrolled in a pregnancy study.

The J gene is TRBJ2-7, the V gene TRBV6-6, with 13 bases aligning to TRBD2. Germline trimming cut 5 bases from V and 11 bases from J; bases unmatched to any gene: 6. CDR1 is MNHNY, CDR2 SVGAGI, per germline (reference sequence). The CDR3 has 13 amino acids. The CDR3 region is CASSGLAGASEYF. The CDR3, as DNA: TGTGCCAGCAGTGGACTAGCGGGGGCCTCAGAGTACTTC.

The gene calls are TRBV7-2 and TRBJ2-7; TRBD1 might be the D (5 bases). The V gene lost 1 base and the J gene lost 3 bases, with 16 bases spanning the gap. Germline-derived CDR1 and CDR2 are SGHTA and FQGNSA. The CDR3 has 16 residues. The CDR3 loop reads CASSLGPTDNDYEQYF. CDR3 sequence (DNA): TGTGCCAGCAGCTTAGGTCCGACAGATAATGACTACGAGCAGTACTTC.

The chain has TRBV5-1 and TRBJ1-6; 9 bases fit TRBD1. The germline CDR1 and CDR2 sequences are SGHRS and YFSETQ. The trim removed 4 bases at V and 5 bases at J, leaving 7 bases unmatched. The CDR3 length is 16 residues. CDR3 region: CASSNRDRVDNSPLHF. The CDR3 DNA follows: TGCGCCAGCAGCAATCGGGACAGGGTGGATAATTCACCCCTCCACTTT.

The rearrangement joins TRBV6-1 to TRBJ1-2; 7 positions match TRBD1. The CDR3 totals 13 residues. In germline, CDR1 is MNHNS, CDR2 SASEGT. The V and J ends lost 9 bases and 4 bases, in that order; junction bases with no gene match: 8. The CDR3 sequence is CASSDGQAYGYTF. CDR3 sequence (DNA): TGTGCCAGTTCGGATGGACAGGCCTATGGCTACACCTTC.

The chain carries TRBV4-3 and TRBJ1-2, with D perhaps matching TRBD1 (6 bases). CDR3 length: 15 residues. Germline V gene sequence: CDR1 LGHNA, CDR2 YSLEER. V was pared by 5 bases and J by 3 bases, with 16 bases between. CDR3 in DNA: TGCGCCAGCAGCAAACTCGAGGGGGGGGACTATGGCTACACCTTC. Translated: CASSKLEGGDYGYTF.

This clone turned up a few times. The chain links TRBV6-1 to TRBJ1-1; D not resolved. The CDR3 runs 13 residues. The V end lost 4 bases, the J end lost 2 bases, and 8 bases lay between the germline ends. The germline gives CDR1 MNHNS, CDR2 SASEGT. CDR3 coding DNA: TGTGCCAGCAGTGGCAAAACAAACACTGAAGCTTTCTTT. Its translation: CASSGKTNTEAFF.

This chain connects TRBV6-6 to TRBJ2-7; D remains ambiguous. Germline loops: CDR1 MNHNY, CDR2 SVGAGI (reference sequence). There are 12 residues in the CDR3. Trimming removed 2 bases from V and 4 bases from J, with 6 bases in between. As DNA, the CDR3 is TGTGCCAGCAGTTACACCGGGTACGAGCAGTACTTC. Translation: CASSYTGYEQYF.

The rearrangement joins TRBV5-6 to TRBJ2-5, with TRBD1 matching over 7 bases. This CDR3 is built from 12 residues. The V gene's germline CDR1 is SGHDT and CDR2 YYEEEE. Unmatched junction bases numbered 2, after V lost 4 bases and J lost 5 bases. The DNA for the CDR3 is TGTGCCAGCAGCAGGGGGCAGGAGACCCAGTACTTC. Translation gives CASSRGQETQYF.

The chain links TRBV5-1 to TRBJ2-7; 10 nucleotides match TRBD2. V lost 0 bases, J lost 6 bases, and 12 bases stayed unmatched. The CDR3 contains 17 residues. CDR1 SGHRS and CDR2 YFSETQ come from the germline V gene. CDR3 protein: CASSLAGLAGGQGEQYF. The CDR3, as DNA: TGCGCCAGCAGCTTGGCAGGATTAGCGGGGGGCCAGGGCGAGCAGTACTTC.

Turning to this clone: The sample carries other DNA sequences with the same CDR3. V is TRBV30 and J is TRBJ2-7, with D perhaps matching TRBD1 (6 bases). Germline V gene lookup returns CDR1 GTSNPN and CDR2 SVGIG (reference sequence). The CDR3 sequence is 13 residues long. V lost 5 bases to trimming and J lost 4 bases, with 15 bases between them. CDR3 nucleotide sequence: TGTGCCTGGTCCCCGGGGCAGGGGTACGAGCAGTACTTC. Translating it yields CAWSPGQGYEQYF.